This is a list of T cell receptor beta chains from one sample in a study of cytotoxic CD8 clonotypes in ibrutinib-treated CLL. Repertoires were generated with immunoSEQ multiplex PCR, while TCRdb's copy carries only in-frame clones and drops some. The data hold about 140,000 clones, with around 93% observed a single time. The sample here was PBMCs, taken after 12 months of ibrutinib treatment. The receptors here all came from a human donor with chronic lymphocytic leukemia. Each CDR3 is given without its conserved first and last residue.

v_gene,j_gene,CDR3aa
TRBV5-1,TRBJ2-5,ASSSGQGETQY
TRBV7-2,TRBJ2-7,ASNRAHGGEQY
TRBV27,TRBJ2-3,ASSFRRLAGSYTDTQY
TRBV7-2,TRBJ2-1,ASSLREGLPHEQF
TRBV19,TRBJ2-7,ASSMGPKGRSSYEQY
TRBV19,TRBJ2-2,ASSMNSASGELF
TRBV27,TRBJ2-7,ASSPGLAGVEQY
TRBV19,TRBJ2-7,ASRRGQDYEQY
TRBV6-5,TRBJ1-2,ASSYSKTGFGYGYT
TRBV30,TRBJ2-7,AWSVFPGTYEQY